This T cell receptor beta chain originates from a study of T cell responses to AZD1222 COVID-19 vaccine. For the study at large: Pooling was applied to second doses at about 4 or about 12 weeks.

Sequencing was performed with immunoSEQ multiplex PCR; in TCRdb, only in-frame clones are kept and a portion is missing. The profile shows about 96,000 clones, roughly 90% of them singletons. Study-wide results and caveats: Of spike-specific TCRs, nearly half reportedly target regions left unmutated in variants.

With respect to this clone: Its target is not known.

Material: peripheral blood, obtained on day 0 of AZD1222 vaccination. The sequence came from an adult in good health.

In DNA, the CDR3 is TGCGCCAGCAGCCAAGATGACAGGGGAAATGAGCAGTTCTTC. Its protein product is CASSQDDRGNEQFF. The chain combines TRBV4-3 with TRBJ2-1; 8 bases match TRBD1. V shed 0 bases and J 7 bases; nucleotides not matched to a gene: 2. The CDR3 has 14 amino acids. Germline V gene lookup returns CDR1 LGHNA and CDR2 YSLEER.